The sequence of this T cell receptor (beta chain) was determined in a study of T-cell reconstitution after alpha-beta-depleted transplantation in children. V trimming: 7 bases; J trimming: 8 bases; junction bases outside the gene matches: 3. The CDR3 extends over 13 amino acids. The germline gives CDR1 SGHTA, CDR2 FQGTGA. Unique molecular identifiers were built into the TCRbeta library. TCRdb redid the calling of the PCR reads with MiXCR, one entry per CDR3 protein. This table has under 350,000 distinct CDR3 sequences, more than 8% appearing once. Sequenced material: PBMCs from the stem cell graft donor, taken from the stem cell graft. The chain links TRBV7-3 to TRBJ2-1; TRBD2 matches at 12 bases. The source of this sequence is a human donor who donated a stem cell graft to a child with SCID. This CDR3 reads CASTSGGAHEQFF. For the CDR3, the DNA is TGTGCCAGCACTAGCGGGGGGGCCCATGAGCAGTTCTTC.